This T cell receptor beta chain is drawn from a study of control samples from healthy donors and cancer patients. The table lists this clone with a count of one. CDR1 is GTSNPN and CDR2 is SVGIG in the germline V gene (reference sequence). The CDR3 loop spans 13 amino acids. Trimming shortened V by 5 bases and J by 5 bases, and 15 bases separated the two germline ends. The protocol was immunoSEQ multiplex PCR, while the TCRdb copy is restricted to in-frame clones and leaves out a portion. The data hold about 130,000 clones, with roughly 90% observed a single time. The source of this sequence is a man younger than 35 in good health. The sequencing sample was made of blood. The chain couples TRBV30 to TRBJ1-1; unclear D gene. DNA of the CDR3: TGTGCCTGGTCCCCCCTAGGATGGACTGAAGCTTTCTTT. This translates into CAWSPLGWTEAFF.